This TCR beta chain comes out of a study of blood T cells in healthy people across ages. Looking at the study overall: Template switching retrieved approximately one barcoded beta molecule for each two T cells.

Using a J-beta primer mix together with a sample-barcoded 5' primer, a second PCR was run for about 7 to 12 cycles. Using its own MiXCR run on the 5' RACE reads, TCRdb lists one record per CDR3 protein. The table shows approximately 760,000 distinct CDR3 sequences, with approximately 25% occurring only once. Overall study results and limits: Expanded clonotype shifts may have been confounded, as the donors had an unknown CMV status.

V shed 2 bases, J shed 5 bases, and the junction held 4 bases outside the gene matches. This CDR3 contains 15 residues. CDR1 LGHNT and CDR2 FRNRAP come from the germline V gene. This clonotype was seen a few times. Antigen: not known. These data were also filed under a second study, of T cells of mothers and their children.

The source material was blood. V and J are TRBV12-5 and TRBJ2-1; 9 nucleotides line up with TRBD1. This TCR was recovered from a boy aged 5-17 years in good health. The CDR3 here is CASGLPGQGHNEQFF. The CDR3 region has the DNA TGTGCTAGTGGTTTGCCTGGACAGGGGCACAATGAGCAGTTCTTC.